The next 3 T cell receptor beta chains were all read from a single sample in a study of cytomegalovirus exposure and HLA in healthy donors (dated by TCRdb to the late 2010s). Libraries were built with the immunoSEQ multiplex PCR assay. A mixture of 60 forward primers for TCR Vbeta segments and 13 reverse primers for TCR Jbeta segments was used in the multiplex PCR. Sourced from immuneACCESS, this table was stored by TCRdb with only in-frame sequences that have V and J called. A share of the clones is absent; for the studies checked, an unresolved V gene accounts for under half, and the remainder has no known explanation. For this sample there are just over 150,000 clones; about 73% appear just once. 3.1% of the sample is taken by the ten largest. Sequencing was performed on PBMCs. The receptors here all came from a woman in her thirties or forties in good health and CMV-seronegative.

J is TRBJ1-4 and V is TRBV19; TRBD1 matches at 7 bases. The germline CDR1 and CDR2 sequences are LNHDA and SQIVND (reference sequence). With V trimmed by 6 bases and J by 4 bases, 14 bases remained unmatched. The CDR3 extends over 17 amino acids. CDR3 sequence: CASRDYRGPGFNEKLFF. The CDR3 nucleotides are TGTGCCAGTAGAGATTACAGGGGTCCGGGCTTTAATGAAAAACTGTTTTTT.

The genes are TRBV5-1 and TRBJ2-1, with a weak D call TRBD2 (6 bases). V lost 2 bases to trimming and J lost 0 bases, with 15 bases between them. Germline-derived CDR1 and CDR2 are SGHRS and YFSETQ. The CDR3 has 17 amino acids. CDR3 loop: CASSFRDFLNSYNEQFF. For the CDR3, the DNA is TGCGCCAGCAGCTTCCGGGACTTCCTTAACTCCTACAATGAGCAGTTCTTC.

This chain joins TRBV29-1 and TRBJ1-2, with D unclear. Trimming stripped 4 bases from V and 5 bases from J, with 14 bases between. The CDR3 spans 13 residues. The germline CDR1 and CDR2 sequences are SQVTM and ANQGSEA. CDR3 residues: CSVAAARNYGYTF. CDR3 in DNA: TGCAGCGTTGCCGCGGCACGAAATTATGGCTACACCTTC.